The 11 T cell receptor beta chains in this list originate from one sample, sequenced in a study of ipilimumab plus nivolumab after autologous stem cell transplantation. Sequencing used immunoSEQ multiplex PCR; TCRdb keeps in-frame clones, though not all of them. The sample lists 15,000 or so clones; approximately 75% were seen once. The sequencing here drew on PBMCs, taken in a trial of ipilimumab plus nivolumab as post-transplant consolidation. The receptor source for this set is a male donor with diffuse large B-cell lymphoma.

Comments on this clone: The sample has other DNA sequences that encode this CDR3 too. The chain has TRBV18 and TRBJ1-1; 8 bases are a match to TRBD1. Germline loops: CDR1 KGHSH, CDR2 LQKENI. This CDR3 has 15 amino acids. The V and J ends lost 3 bases and 4 bases, in that order; junction bases with no gene match: 7. Written as DNA, the CDR3 is TGTGCCAGCTCACCGCCCTCCACAGGGGGCACTGAAGCTTTCTTT. It specifies CASSPPSTGGTEAFF. The variable domain in full, with the rest retrieved from reference TRBV18 and TRBJ1-1, is NAGVMQNPRHLVRRRGQEARLRCSPMKGHSHVYWYRQLPEEGLKFMVYLQKENIIDESGMPKERFSAEFPKEGPSILRIQQVVRGDSAAYFCASSPPSTGGTEAFFGQGTRLTVV.

The V gene is TRBV10-2, the J gene TRBJ2-5, with D possibly matching TRBD2 (7 bases). The closer fit of TRBJ2-7 to the DNA end suggests the J call may be wrong. This CDR3 is built from 15 residues. The germline V gene encodes CDR1 WSHSY and CDR2 SAAADI. The CDR3 loop is CASSESKGERGEQYF. In DNA form, the CDR3 reads TGCGCCAGCAGTGAGTCGAAGGGGGAGCGGGGCGAGCAGTACTTC.

This chain links TRBV7-6 with TRBJ2-7; 8 nucleotides line up with TRBD2. In germline, CDR1 is SGHVS, CDR2 FNYEAQ. This CDR3 has 16 amino acids. With 4 bases clipped from V and 2 bases from J, the junction kept 10 bases outside the gene matches. The DNA for the CDR3 is TGTGCCAGCAGCTCCCTACCGGGAGGGGAACCCTACGAGCAGTACTTC. Protein product: CASSSLPGGEPYEQYF.

V usage is TRBV6-5 and J usage is TRBJ2-3; TRBD1 agrees at 12 bases. CDR1 MNHEY and CDR2 SVGAGI come from the germline V gene. With V trimmed by 6 bases and J by 4 bases, 5 bases remained unmatched. The CDR3 sequence is 15 residues long. CDR3 sequence: CASRGQGATADTQYF. CDR3 sequence (DNA): TGTGCCAGCAGGGGACAGGGGGCGACAGCAGATACGCAGTATTTT.

The table lists this clone with a few counts. The chain couples TRBV6-5 to TRBJ1-5; D is uncertain. Trimming took off 6 bases at V and 7 bases at J, with 13 bases between the two ends. Germline CDR1 MNHEY, CDR2 SVGAGI. This CDR3 region has 13 residues. This chain's CDR3 is CASSPASGQPQHF. Written as DNA, the CDR3 is TGTGCCAGCAGCCCTGCATCGGGGCAGCCCCAGCATTTT.

V is TRBV6-6 and J is TRBJ2-7, with 7 bases matching TRBD1. The CDR3 extends over 15 amino acids. Germline CDR1 reads MNHNY; CDR2 reads SVGAGI (reference sequence). Losses at the gene ends were 6 bases for V and 2 bases for J; bases not matched to a gene: 10. CDR3 residues: CASRIGTDIAYEQYF. DNA of the CDR3: TGTGCCAGCAGAATCGGGACAGATATAGCCTACGAGCAGTACTTC.

The chain joins TRBV13 to TRBJ1-3, with TRBD1 identical over 7 bases. V was clipped by 4 bases and J by 5 bases; unmatched bases: 5. Germline V CDR1 and CDR2: PRHDT, FYEKMQ (reference sequence). The CDR3 has 14 residues. This CDR3 is CASSYTGDRNTIYF. The DNA for the CDR3 is TGTGCCAGCAGCTACACAGGGGATAGAAACACCATATATTTT.

This clone was detected once. This chain connects TRBV5-6 to TRBJ2-5; D gene unclear. Germline CDR1 and CDR2: SGHDT and YYEEEE. Trimming cost V 4 bases and J 3 bases, with 7 bases left between them. The CDR3 has 12 residues. This CDR3 is CASSRSEETQYF. As DNA, the CDR3 is TGTGCCAGCAGCCGATCAGAAGAGACCCAGTACTTC.

J is TRBJ2-1 and V is TRBV6-6, with 7 bases identical to TRBD1. The CDR3 runs to 13 residues. The junction had 6 bases not matched to a gene; V was cut back by 6 bases and J by 7 bases. Germline V gives CDR1 MNHNY, CDR2 SVGAGI (reference sequence). In DNA form, the CDR3 reads TGTGCCAGCAGGAAACAGGGGTCGAATGAGCAGTTCTTC. Amino acid sequence: CASRKQGSNEQFF.

The chain couples TRBV6-6 to TRBJ2-5; tentative D call: TRBD2 (5 bases). Looked up from germline, CDR1 is MNHNY and CDR2 is SVGAGI (reference sequence). Trimming took off 0 bases at V and 5 bases at J, with 10 bases between the two ends. This CDR3 has 14 residues. CDR3 sequence: CASSYSGVRETQYF. In DNA, the CDR3 is TGTGCCAGCAGTTACTCCGGGGTTCGGGAGACCCAGTACTTC.

This chain links TRBV18 with TRBJ2-5; 7 bases align to TRBD2. The CDR3 is 13 amino acids. Per germline, CDR1 KGHSH and CDR2 LQKENI. J was trimmed by 3 bases and V by 4 bases; bases with no gene match: 2. The CDR3 protein is CASSRTREETQYF. CDR3 coding DNA: TGTGCCAGCTCACGGACTAGAGAAGAGACCCAGTACTTC. Variable domain in full (rest from reference TRBV18 and TRBJ2-5): NAGVMQNPRHLVRRRGQEARLRCSPMKGHSHVYWYRQLPEEGLKFMVYLQKENIIDESGMPKERFSAEFPKEGPSILRIQQVVRGDSAAYFCASSRTREETQYFGPGTRLLVL.